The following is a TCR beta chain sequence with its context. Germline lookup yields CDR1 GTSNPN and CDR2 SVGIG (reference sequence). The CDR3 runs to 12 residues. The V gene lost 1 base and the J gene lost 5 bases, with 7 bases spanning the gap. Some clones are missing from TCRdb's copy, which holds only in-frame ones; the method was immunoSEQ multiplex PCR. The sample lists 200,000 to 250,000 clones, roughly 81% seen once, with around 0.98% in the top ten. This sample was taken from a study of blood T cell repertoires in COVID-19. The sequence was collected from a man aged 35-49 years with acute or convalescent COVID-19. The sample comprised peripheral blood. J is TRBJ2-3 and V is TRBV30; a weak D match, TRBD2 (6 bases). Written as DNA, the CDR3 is TGTGCCTGGAGTGCGCGGGGAGATACGCAGTATTTT. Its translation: CAWSARGDTQYF.